The source of this T cell receptor beta chain is a study of cytotoxic CD8 clonotypes in ibrutinib-treated CLL. Turning to the study itself: The group held 11 relapsed/refractory and about 14 treatment-naive patients, with 17 IGHV unmutated. Averaging across samples gave approximately 260,000 productive templates and around 90,000 productive rearrangements. Broader study findings: Rising at ibrutinib response, clonality subsequently fell back toward baseline at progression.

This clone has just one count. The antigen remains undetermined. With sequencing, the targeted depth ranged from 1 in 200,000 to 1 in 1 million T cells. The protocol was immunoSEQ multiplex PCR, while the TCRdb copy is restricted to in-frame clones and leaves out a portion. The data hold 100,000 to 150,000 clones, with around 85% observed a single time. J gave up 6 bases and V 7 bases, and 12 bases lay outside the gene matches. The CDR3 covers 16 residues. Germline values: CDR1 MGHDK, CDR2 SYGVNS. This specimen consisted of PBMCs, obtained after 24 months of ibrutinib treatment. J is TRBJ2-2 and V is TRBV25-1; 9 positions agree with TRBD1. The source is a human donor with chronic lymphocytic leukemia. CDR3 nucleotide sequence: TGTGCCAGCACCTCCAGGACAGGGGTTGGGGCCGGGGAGCTGTTTTTT. Encoded protein: CASTSRTGVGAGELFF.